Presented here are 8 T cell receptor beta chains from one specimen sequenced in a study of technical replicates of blood from a few donors. The method was immunoSEQ multiplex PCR; TCRdb's version includes in-frame clones alone and lacks a portion of them. The sample contains 62,000 or so clones, around 87% of which appear only once. Sequencing was performed on PBMCs. The receptors originated from a human donor in good health. Some clones in this sample may be carry-over from other donors' samples.

The V call is TRBV7-2, the J call TRBJ2-7; TRBD2 matches at 8 bases. V trimming: 5 bases; J trimming: 4 bases; junction bases outside the gene matches: 7. The germline CDR1 and CDR2 sequences are SGHTA and FQGNSA. This CDR3 region has 14 residues. CDR3 sequence reads: CASSLGLGPYEQYF. The DNA for the CDR3 is TGTGCCAGCAGCCTGGGACTAGGTCCTTACGAGCAGTACTTC.

J is TRBJ1-4 and V is TRBV5-4; tentatively, D is TRBD1 (5 bases). The CDR3 totals 16 residues. Looked up from germline, CDR1 is SGHNT and CDR2 is YYREEE (reference sequence). V lost 4 bases and J lost 7, with 20 bases in between. The DNA for the CDR3 is TGTGCCAGCAGCGCCAGCGGGGGAGATGAGACTGAAAAACTGTTTTTT. It encodes CASSASGGDETEKLFF.

This clone was recorded at least ten times. The J gene is TRBJ2-7, the V gene TRBV7-2, with TRBD2 matching over 8 bases. The CDR3 runs 13 residues. The ends lost 5 bases at V and 6 bases at J; junction bases unmatched: 6. CDR1 is SGHTA, CDR2 FQGNSA, per germline. This CDR3 is CASSPESGGEQYF. The CDR3 nucleotides are TGTGCCAGCAGCCCTGAAAGCGGGGGCGAGCAGTACTTC. Full variable domain (missing parts from reference TRBV7-2 and TRBJ2-7): GAGVSQSPSNKVTEKGKDVELRCDPISGHTALYWYRQSLGQGLEFLIYFQGNSAPDKSGLPSDRFSAERTGGSVSTLTIQRTQQEDSAVYLCASSPESGGEQYFGPGTRLTVT.

The chain joins TRBV5-8 to TRBJ2-3, with 9 bases matching TRBD2. This CDR3 is 15 amino acids long. Per germline, CDR1 SGHTS and CDR2 YDEGEE. V shed 6 bases, J shed 3 bases, and the junction held 8 bases outside the gene matches. In DNA form, the CDR3 reads TGTGCCAGCACCACATGGCGGGGGGGGACAGATACGCAGTATTTT. Residues: CASTTWRGGTDTQYF.

The chain couples TRBV18 to TRBJ2-3, with 9 bases fitting TRBD1. The V gene's germline CDR1 is KGHSH and CDR2 LQKENI. The CDR3 covers 14 residues. J gave up 6 bases and V 9 bases, and 10 bases lay outside the gene matches. The DNA for the CDR3 is TGTGCCAGTTGGACAGGGGCATCACAGGATACGCAGTATTTT. It translates to CASWTGASQDTQYF.

The chain couples TRBV5-1 to TRBJ2-1, with 10 bases fitting TRBD2. The CDR3 is made up of 16 amino acids. V gave up 4 bases and J gave up 0 bases; unmatched junction bases: 4. CDR1 is SGHRS and CDR2 is YFSETQ in the germline V gene. The DNA for the CDR3 is TGCGCCAGCAGCCCGAGCGGGGGGGCCTCCTACAATGAGCAGTTCTTC. It codes for CASSPSGGASYNEQFF.

This clone occurred once. The chain is built from TRBV27 and TRBJ2-1; no definite D call. Trimming removed 3 bases from V and 4 bases from J, with 10 bases in between. This CDR3 spans 14 amino acids. Germline V gene sequence: CDR1 MNHEY, CDR2 SMNVEV (reference sequence). This CDR3 reads CASSLGYQYNEQFF. In nucleotides, the CDR3 is TGTGCCAGCAGTTTGGGCTACCAATACAATGAGCAGTTCTTC.

The CDR3 DNA is TGTGCCAGCGTGGGAGGGCCCGGGGAGCAGTACTTC. This gives the protein CASVGGPGEQYF. The V and J genes are TRBV7-8 and TRBJ2-7; TRBD2 aligns across 7 bases. CDR1 is SGHVS, CDR2 FQNEAQ, per germline. The length of the CDR3 is 12 residues. The J segment lost 7 bases and the V segment lost 8 bases, leaving 8 bases of the junction unmatched.